A selection of T cell receptor beta chains follows, all from one sample in a study of shared T cell receptors in the human thymus. Assay: immunoSEQ multiplex PCR; the TCRdb copy retains only in-frame clones and omits some. The sample shows 700,000 to 750,000 clones, approximately 85% of them seen only once. The data were also submitted as part of a second study, on human thymus T cells.

Sequencing was done on a sample of thymocytes. The receptors stem from a girl under three years old with a congenital heart defect. CDR3s include the opening cysteine and the closing phenylalanine or tryptophan. Each record gives: V gene, D gene, J gene, clone size, CDR3 protein, CDR3 DNA. A D gene is named only where the DNA matches it firmly. Size values are once, few and many counts, or a class for expanded clones, and some rows have none.

TRBV6-1	-	TRBJ2-5	-	CASSGNRGRTSQETQYF	TGTGCCAGCAGTGGGAACAGAGGGCGAACATCTCAAGAGACCCAGTACTTC
TRBV9	TRBD2	TRBJ2-3	once	CASSPGTSGGAGGTDTQYF	TGTGCCAGCAGCCCGGGGACTAGCGGGGGGGCCGGTGGGACAGATACGCAGTATTTT
TRBV4-1	-	TRBJ1-6	-	CASSQDLYVRGNSPLHF	TGCGCCAGCAGCCAAGATCTGTATGTAAGGGGAAATTCACCCCTCCACTTT
TRBV9	TRBD1	TRBJ1-2	-	CASSRDSLYGYTF	TGTGCCAGCAGCCGGGACAGCCTCTATGGCTACACCTTC
TRBV5-6	-	TRBJ2-7	-	CASSLTKLTYEQYF	TGTGCCAGCAGCTTAACCAAACTAACATACGAGCAGTACTTC
TRBV10-3	TRBD1	TRBJ1-5	-	CAISEEGQGKDQPQHF	TGTGCCATCAGTGAGGAGGGACAGGGCAAGGATCAGCCCCAGCATTTT
TRBV9	TRBD1	TRBJ1-2	-	CASSVGTGTGGSYGYTF	TGTGCCAGCAGCGTAGGAACTGGGACAGGGGGCAGCTATGGCTACACCTTC
TRBV9	-	TRBJ2-2	-	CASSPQTRGAGELFF	TGTGCCAGCAGCCCCCAGACTAGGGGAGCCGGGGAGCTGTTTTTT
TRBV4-2	TRBD1	TRBJ1-5	once	CASSQVFPRGRDDQPQHF	TGTGCCAGCAGCCAAGTTTTCCCCAGGGGGCGGGATGATCAGCCCCAGCATTTT
TRBV19	-	TRBJ1-2	-	CASTGQISLNYGYTF	TGTGCCAGCACCGGACAGATCTCGTTAAACTATGGCTACACCTTC
TRBV5-6	-	TRBJ1-5	-	CASSLGDSPNQPQHF	TGTGCCAGCAGCTTGGGAGACAGCCCAAATCAGCCCCAGCATTTT
TRBV4-3	-	TRBJ2-5	few	CASSPLRGPDKKKETQYF	TGCGCCAGCAGCCCCCTTAGAGGTCCGGACAAGAAAAAAGAGACCCAGTACTTC
TRBV7-8	-	TRBJ1-6	-	CASSLWPNSGLYNSPLHF	TGTGCCAGCAGCTTATGGCCAAACTCGGGACTGTATAATTCACCCCTCCACTTT
TRBV30	-	TRBJ1-6	-	CAWAIDTTLHF	TGTGCCTGGGCAATCGACACAACCCTCCACTTT
TRBV5-6	-	TRBJ1-1	-	CASSWIGGGTEAFF	TGTGCCAGCAGCTGGATCGGGGGAGGCACTGAAGCTTTCTTT
TRBV7-3	-	TRBJ2-3	-	CASSAEGLCTDTQYF	TGTGCCAGCAGCGCTGAAGGACTATGCACAGATACGCAGTATTTT
TRBV5-1	-	TRBJ1-5	-	CASSPGLGRRPQHF	TGCGCCAGCAGCCCAGGGTTGGGGCGCCGGCCCCAGCATTTT
TRBV7-3	-	TRBJ2-2	-	CASSWAPDTGELFF	TGTGCCAGCAGCTGGGCACCCGACACCGGGGAGCTGTTTTTT
TRBV4-1	-	TRBJ2-5	-	CASSPSGRKGCAQETQYF	TGCGCCAGCAGCCCAAGCGGCCGAAAGGGATGTGCCCAAGAGACCCAGTACTTC
TRBV7-6	TRBD1	TRBJ1-2	-	CASSLVRGGTGRNGYTF	TGTGCCAGCAGCTTAGTTAGGGGGGGGACAGGTAGGAATGGCTACACCTTC
TRBV6-1	-	TRBJ1-5	once	CASSIRQVWDQPQHF	TGTGCCAGCAGTATACGACAGGTCTGGGATCAGCCCCAGCATTTT
TRBV6-1	-	TRBJ1-2	once	CASSETGDPVYGYTF	TGTGCCAGCAGTGAAACGGGGGACCCGGTCTATGGCTACACCTTC
TRBV4-1	-	TRBJ1-4	-	CASSQGNPLGQHNEKLFF	TGCGCCAGCAGCCAGGGAAACCCCCTCGGACAGCATAATGAAAAACTGTTTTTT
TRBV6-5	-	TRBJ1-4	-	CASSQGTNEKLFF	TGTGCCAGCAGTCAGGGAACTAATGAAAAACTGTTTTTT
TRBV5-1	-	TRBJ2-1	-	CASSLGVPTPGENEQFF	TGCGCCAGCAGCTTGGGGGTACCTACCCCGGGGGAGAATGAGCAGTTCTTC
TRBV28	-	TRBJ2-1	once	CASSLMKPLSSYNEQFF	TGTGCCAGCAGTTTGATGAAACCCTTGAGCTCCTACAATGAGCAGTTCTTC
TRBV6-1	-	TRBJ1-2	-	CASGPRGGIYGYTF	TGTGCCAGCGGCCCAAGGGGCGGAATCTATGGCTACACCTTC
TRBV4-3	TRBD1	TRBJ2-7	-	CASSRETGARSSYYEQYF	TGCGCCAGCAGCCGGGAGACAGGGGCGCGGAGTTCCTACTACGAGCAGTACTTC
TRBV19	-	TRBJ2-2	-	CASTGGTTGELFF	TGTGCCAGTACAGGGGGGACCACCGGGGAGCTGTTTTTT
TRBV10-2	-	TRBJ1-4	-	CASRGWRDNHEKLFF	TGCGCCAGCAGAGGTTGGAGGGATAATCATGAAAAACTGTTTTTT
TRBV14	-	TRBJ2-3	-	CASSQESITGKVGADTQYF	TGTGCCAGCAGCCAAGAATCAATTACAGGGAAGGTGGGGGCAGATACGCAGTATTTT
TRBV6-1	-	TRBJ2-5	-	CASIEETQYF	TGTGCCAGCATAGAAGAGACCCAGTACTTC
TRBV5-1	-	TRBJ1-1	-	CASSLVASSGVVYVNTEAFF	TGCGCCAGCAGCTTGGTAGCCTCATCGGGGGTGGTGTACGTGAACACTGAAGCTTTCTTT
TRBV5-5	TRBD2	TRBJ2-3	-	CASSRTSLVSTDTQYF	TGTGCCAGCAGCAGGACTAGTTTGGTCAGCACAGATACGCAGTATTTT
TRBV14	TRBD2	TRBJ2-7	-	CASSPGGGSFYEQYF	TGTGCCAGCAGCCCTGGCGGGGGGTCCTTCTACGAGCAGTACTTC
TRBV27	-	TRBJ2-5	-	CASSLSPAYQETQYF	TGTGCCAGCAGTTTATCTCCTGCGTACCAAGAGACCCAGTACTTC
TRBV7-9	TRBD1	TRBJ1-1	-	CASSLEGQGGVYTEAFF	TGTGCCAGCAGCTTAGAGGGACAGGGGGGGGTGTACACTGAAGCTTTCTTT
TRBV7-2	TRBD1	TRBJ1-5	-	CASSLQQGKKQPQHF	TGTGCCAGCAGCTTGCAACAGGGGAAAAAACAGCCCCAGCATTTT
TRBV5-5	TRBD1	TRBJ1-2	once	CASSPTGRTGDYGYTF	TGTGCCAGCAGCCCTACGGGTCGGACAGGGGACTATGGCTACACCTTC
TRBV6-1	-	TRBJ1-1	-	CASSEGRRTEAFF	TGTGCCAGCAGTGAAGGACGGAGGACTGAAGCTTTCTTT
TRBV6-4	TRBD1	TRBJ1-2	few	CASSDSRDYPGTGETNYGYTF	TGTGCCAGCAGTGACTCGAGAGACTATCCAGGGACAGGAGAGACTAACTATGGCTACACCTTC
TRBV5-1	TRBD1	TRBJ1-1	-	CASREPGEVGGMNTEAFF	TGCGCCAGCAGAGAACCGGGGGAGGTAGGGGGCATGAACACTGAAGCTTTCTTT
TRBV28	-	TRBJ2-7	-	CASSSGITGNEQYF	TGTGCCAGCAGTTCCGGAATCACGGGAAACGAGCAGTACTTC
TRBV5-6	-	TRBJ2-6	-	CASSLTGPGANVLTF	TGTGCCAGCAGCTTGACAGGGCCGGGGGCCAACGTCCTGACTTTC
TRBV5-8	-	TRBJ1-2	few	CASSLYGTRFDRGYGYTF	TGTGCCAGCAGCCTATACGGGACTCGATTCGATAGAGGCTATGGCTACACCTTC
TRBV5-1	-	TRBJ2-1	-	CASSLRDNLNEQFF	TGCGCCAGCAGCCTCCGGGACAACCTCAATGAGCAGTTCTTC
TRBV7-2	TRBD1	TRBJ1-3	-	CASSLETGVLSGNTIYF	TGTGCCAGCAGCTTAGAAACAGGGGTACTCTCTGGAAACACCATATATTTT
TRBV7-2	-	TRBJ1-2	-	CASTSLMERQTHYGYTF	TGTGCCAGCACCTCCCTCATGGAGAGGCAGACCCATTATGGCTACACCTTC
TRBV7-4	TRBD2	TRBJ2-1	-	CASSLPFLKGYSRGGSYNEQFF	TGTGCCAGCAGCTTACCCTTTCTTAAGGGTTATTCGCGGGGGGGCTCCTACAATGAGCAGTTCTTC
TRBV11-2	-	TRBJ2-7	-	CASSCQDSSYEQYF	TGTGCCAGCAGCTGCCAGGACAGCTCCTACGAGCAGTACTTC
TRBV6-6	-	TRBJ2-1	few	CASREGDYFYNEQFF	TGTGCCAGCAGAGAGGGGGACTATTTTTACAATGAGCAGTTCTTC
TRBV5-8	-	TRBJ2-7	-	CASSPRQRPTYEQYF	TGTGCCAGCAGCCCCCGACAGAGGCCGACCTACGAGCAGTACTTC
TRBV5-5	TRBD2	TRBJ2-5	-	CASSLSPSGGAWETQYF	TGTGCCAGCAGCTTGTCCCCCAGCGGGGGGGCCTGGGAGACCCAGTACTTC
TRBV6-5	-	TRBJ1-2	-	CASSYPEQDSGGYTF	TGTGCCAGCAGTTACCCAGAACAGGATTCAGGTGGCTACACCTTC
TRBV13	TRBD2	TRBJ2-5	-	CASSRGLAGDRLETQYF	TGTGCCAGCAGCAGGGGGCTAGCGGGGGATAGGCTAGAGACCCAGTACTTC
TRBV18	-	TRBJ2-7	-	CASSPQKLCISYEQYF	TGTGCCAGCTCACCACAAAAACTATGTATCTCTTACGAGCAGTACTTC